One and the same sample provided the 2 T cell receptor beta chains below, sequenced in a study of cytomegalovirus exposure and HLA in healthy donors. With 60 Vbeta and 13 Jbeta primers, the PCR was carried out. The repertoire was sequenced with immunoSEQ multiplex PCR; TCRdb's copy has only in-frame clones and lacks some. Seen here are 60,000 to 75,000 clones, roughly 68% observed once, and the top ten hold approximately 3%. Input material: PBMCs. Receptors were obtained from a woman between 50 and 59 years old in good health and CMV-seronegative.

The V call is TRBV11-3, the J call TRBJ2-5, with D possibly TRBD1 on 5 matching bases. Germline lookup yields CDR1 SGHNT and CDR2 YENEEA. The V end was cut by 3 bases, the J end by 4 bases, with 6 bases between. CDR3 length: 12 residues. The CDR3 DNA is TGTGCCAGCAGCTTTAGGGGAGAGACCCAGTACTTC. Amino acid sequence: CASSFRGETQYF. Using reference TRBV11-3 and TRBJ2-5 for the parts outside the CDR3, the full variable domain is EAGVVQSPRYKIIEKKQPVAFWCNPISGHNTLYWYLQNLGQGPELLIRYENEEAVDDSQLPKDRFSAERLKGVDSTLKIQPAELGDSAVYLCASSFRGETQYFGPGTRLLVL.

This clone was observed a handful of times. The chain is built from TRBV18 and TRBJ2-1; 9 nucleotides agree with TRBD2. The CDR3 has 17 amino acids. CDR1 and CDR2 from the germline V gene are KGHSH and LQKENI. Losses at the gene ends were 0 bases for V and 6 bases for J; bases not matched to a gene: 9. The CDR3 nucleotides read TGTGCCAGCTCACCACCATTTGGACTAGCGCGTAGCAATGAGCAGTTCTTC. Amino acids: CASSPPFGLARSNEQFF.